The T cell receptor (beta chain) described here comes from a study of T cells in pancreatic ductal adenocarcinoma. Study-level points and caveats: Blood had more productive templates and approximately 8-fold more unique clonotypes than tumor.

From germline, CDR1 is LGHNA and CDR2 YNFKEQ. The V end was cut by 0 bases, the J end by 2 bases, with 5 bases between. The CDR3 spans 14 residues. About this clone itself: What it binds is not known.

TCRdb's copy holds only in-frame clones and misses some; the assay was immunoSEQ multiplex PCR. The sample records approximately 13,000 clones, 70% to 90% being singletons. Selected pancreatic ductal adenocarcinoma patients had undergone surgery without neoadjuvant therapy. Input material: PBMCs. The clonotype comes from a human donor with pancreatic ductal adenocarcinoma. This sequence joins TRBV4-2 and TRBJ2-1; D not certain. The CDR3 loop is CASSQEAPYNEQFF. The DNA for the CDR3 is TGTGCCAGCAGCCAAGAAGCTCCCTACAATGAGCAGTTCTTC.